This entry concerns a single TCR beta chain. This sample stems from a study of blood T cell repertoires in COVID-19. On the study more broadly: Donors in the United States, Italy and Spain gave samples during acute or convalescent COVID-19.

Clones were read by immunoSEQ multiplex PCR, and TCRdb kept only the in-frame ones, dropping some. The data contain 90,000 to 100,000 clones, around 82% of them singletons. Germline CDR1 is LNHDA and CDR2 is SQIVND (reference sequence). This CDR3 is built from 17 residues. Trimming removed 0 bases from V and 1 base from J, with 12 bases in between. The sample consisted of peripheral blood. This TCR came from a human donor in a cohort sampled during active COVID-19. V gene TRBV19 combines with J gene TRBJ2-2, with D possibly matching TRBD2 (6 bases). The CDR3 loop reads CASSIDWGVQNTGELFF. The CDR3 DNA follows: TGTGCCAGTAGTATAGATTGGGGGGTTCAGAACACCGGGGAGCTGTTTTTT.